What follows are 16 T cell receptor beta chains derived from one specimen sequenced in a study of blood T cell repertoires in COVID-19. Generated by immunoSEQ multiplex PCR, the TCRdb table keeps only in-frame clones and is missing some. This sample yields approximately 240,000 clones, of which 84% are seen a single time; 4% belongs to the top ten. The sequencing input was peripheral blood. The receptors were gathered from a middle-aged man with acute or convalescent COVID-19.

The V and J genes are TRBV6-5 and TRBJ2-5; 7 nucleotides agree with TRBD1. Germline CDR1 MNHEY, CDR2 SVGAGI. Germline trimming cut 4 bases from V and 2 bases from J; bases unmatched to any gene: 4. This CDR3 spans 14 amino acids. The CDR3: CASSSVGQQETQYF. DNA for the CDR3: TGTGCCAGCAGTTCCGTGGGACAGCAAGAGACCCAGTACTTC.

This rearrangement joins TRBV6-5 to TRBJ2-2; TRBD1 matches 8 bases. Germline lookup yields CDR1 MNHEY and CDR2 SVGAGI. Trimming removed 4 bases from V and 6 bases from J; junction bases left unmatched: 7. CDR3 size: 15 residues. This CDR3 reads CASSLRQGQPGELFF. Here the CDR3 DNA reads TGTGCCAGCAGTTTAAGACAGGGGCAGCCCGGGGAGCTGTTTTTT.

This chain links TRBV7-9 with TRBJ1-5; no clear D gene. Per the germline V gene, CDR1 is SEHNR and CDR2 is FQNEAQ (reference sequence). Trimming removed 1 base at V and 4 bases at J, with 8 bases between. This CDR3 comprises 14 residues. In DNA form, the CDR3 reads TGTGCCAGCAGCTTAGGGAGGGCTAATCAGCCCCAGCATTTT. Translating gives CASSLGRANQPQHF.

The V gene is TRBV20-1, the J gene TRBJ1-6, with TRBD1 matching 9 bases. Losses at the gene ends were 3 bases for V and 8 bases for J; bases not matched to a gene: 8. CDR3 length: 15 amino acids. Germline V CDR1 and CDR2: DFQATT, SNEGSKA (reference sequence). The CDR3 region has the DNA TGCAGTGCTAGTAACTTACAGGGGGCCTATTCACCCCTCCACTTT. It codes for CSASNLQGAYSPLHF.

V and J are TRBV14 and TRBJ1-6; possibly TRBD1 for D (5 bases). The V end was cut by 4 bases, the J end by 8 bases, with 12 bases between. This CDR3 region has 14 residues. In germline, CDR1 is SGHDN, CDR2 FVKESK. The chain's CDR3 is CASSLGTSHSPLHF. CDR3 nucleotides: TGTGCCAGCAGCCTGGGGACTTCCCATTCACCCCTCCACTTT. Filled out from reference TRBV14 and TRBJ1-6, the complete variable domain reads EAGVTQFPSHSVIEKGQTVTLRCDPISGHDNLYWYRRVMGKEIKFLLHFVKESKQDESGMPNNRFLAERTGGTYSTLKVQPAELEDSGVYFCASSLGTSHSPLHFGNGTRLTVT.

The chain joins TRBV11-1 to TRBJ2-7, with D possibly TRBD2 on 6 matching bases. Germline lookup yields CDR1 SGHAT and CDR2 FQDESV (reference sequence). This CDR3 has 14 residues. Trimming stripped 2 bases from V and 0 bases from J, with 8 bases between. CDR3 amino acids: CASSLPGVSYEQYF. CDR3 nucleotide sequence: TGTGCCAGCAGCTTACCGGGAGTCTCCTACGAGCAGTACTTC.

This clone occurred a few times. The rearrangement joins TRBV15 to TRBJ1-2; D gene uncertain. Trimming stripped 0 bases from V and 8 bases from J, with 16 bases between. The CDR3 is made up of 15 amino acids. Germline CDR1 and CDR2: LNHNV and YYDKDF (reference sequence). In DNA form, the CDR3 reads TGTGCCACCAGCAGAGATTTGGCGGTGGTATGGGGCTACACCTTC. Protein sequence: CATSRDLAVVWGYTF.

V is TRBV30 and J is TRBJ1-4; no definite D call. CDR3 length: 12 residues. V was clipped by 2 bases and J by 7 bases, with 8 bases between them. Germline V gene sequence: CDR1 GTSNPN, CDR2 SVGIG (reference sequence). In DNA, the CDR3 is TGTGCCTGGAGTCCCTCTTTTGAAAAACTGTTTTTT. It encodes CAWSPSFEKLFF.

This chain uses TRBV13 with TRBJ2-3; TRBD1 agrees at 8 bases. The CDR3 consists of 15 residues. Per the germline V gene, CDR1 is PRHDT and CDR2 is FYEKMQ (reference sequence). Germline trimming cut 4 bases from V and 6 bases from J; bases unmatched to any gene: 9. Here the CDR3 reads CASSSDRGRADTQYF. CDR3 sequence (DNA): TGTGCCAGCAGCTCAGACAGGGGCAGGGCCGATACGCAGTATTTT.

Only a few counts were recorded for this clone. The V and J genes are TRBV19 and TRBJ1-6; D gene unclear. The CDR3 sequence is 15 residues long. V dropped 6 bases and J dropped 1 base, with 10 bases sitting between them. The V gene's germline CDR1 is LNHDA and CDR2 SQIVND (reference sequence). The CDR3 is CASSPRDSYNSPLHF. As DNA, the CDR3 is TGTGCCAGTAGCCCTAGAGATTCCTATAATTCACCCCTCCACTTT.

The CDR3 DNA is TGCGCCAGCAGCTTGGATCCCAGGGGGCTTGGCGGGGAGCTGTTTTTT. Its protein product is CASSLDPRGLGGELFF. The chain combines TRBV5-1 with TRBJ2-2, with TRBD1 matching 8 bases. The CDR3 is 16 amino acids. CDR1 and CDR2 (germline): SGHRS, YFSETQ. Losses at the gene ends were 0 bases for V and 7 bases for J; bases not matched to a gene: 8.

J is TRBJ2-1 and V is TRBV10-1; D might be TRBD2 (6 bases). CDR3 length: 14 residues. Germline CDR1 WNHNN, CDR2 SYGVQD (reference sequence). With 8 bases removed from V and 8 bases from J, the gap between germline ends came to 19 bases. This chain's CDR3 is CASQNSGGYDEQFF. As DNA, the CDR3 is TGCGCCAGCCAGAATAGCGGCGGTTACGATGAGCAGTTCTTC.

The chain recombines TRBV6-5 with TRBJ1-3; D ambiguous. The CDR3 spans 13 residues. V lost 8 bases and J lost 1, with 9 bases in between. Per the germline V gene, CDR1 is MNHEY and CDR2 is SVGAGI. As DNA, the CDR3 is TGTGCCAGCCGTCCAGGATCTGGAAACACCATATATTTT. This encodes CASRPGSGNTIYF.

This clone has just one count. The chain couples TRBV7-9 to TRBJ1-2; TRBD1 is a possible D gene (6 bases). This CDR3 has 16 residues. CDR1 and CDR2 from the germline V gene are SEHNR and FQNEAQ (reference sequence). The V end lost 6 bases, the J end lost 1 base, and 18 bases lay between the germline ends. CDR3 DNA sequence: TGTGCCAGCAGGTCTACCCGGGACATTAATAACTATGGCTACACCTTC. It yields the protein CASRSTRDINNYGYTF.

On this clone itself: A read error may account for a junction end that differs from germline. The rearrangement joins TRBV6-5 to TRBJ2-1; TRBD2 matches 13 bases. The germline gives CDR1 MNHEY, CDR2 SVGAGI. CDR3 length: 14 residues. The DNA for the CDR3 is TGTGCCAGCAGTTCCCTTCGACTAGCGGGAGGCATGGTCTTC. This sequence encodes CASSSLRLAGGMVF.

The chain links TRBV30 to TRBJ1-3; TRBD1 is a possible D gene (6 bases). Looked up from germline, CDR1 is GTSNPN and CDR2 is SVGIG (reference sequence). Deletions cut 0 bases from V and 8 bases from J, with 8 bases between. The CDR3 has 12 amino acids. Here the CDR3 DNA reads TGTGCCTGGAGTGTACAGGGAGACACCATATATTTT. It yields the protein CAWSVQGDTIYF. Full variable domain (outside the CDR3, taken from reference TRBV30 and TRBJ1-3): SQTIHQWPATLVQPVGSPLSLECTVEGTSNPNLYWYRQAAGRGLQLLFYSVGIGQISSEVPQNLSASRPQDRQFILSSKKLLLSDSGFYLCAWSVQGDTIYFGEGSWLTVV.